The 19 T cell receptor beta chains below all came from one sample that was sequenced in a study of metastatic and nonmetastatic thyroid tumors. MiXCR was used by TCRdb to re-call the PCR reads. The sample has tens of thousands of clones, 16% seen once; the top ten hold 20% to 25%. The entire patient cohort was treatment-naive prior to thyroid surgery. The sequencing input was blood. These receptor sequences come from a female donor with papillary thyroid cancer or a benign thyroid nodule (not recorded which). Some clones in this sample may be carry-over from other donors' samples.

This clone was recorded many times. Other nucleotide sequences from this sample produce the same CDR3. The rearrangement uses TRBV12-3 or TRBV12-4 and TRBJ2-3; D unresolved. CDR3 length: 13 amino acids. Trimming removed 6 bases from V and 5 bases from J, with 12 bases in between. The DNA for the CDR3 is TGTGCCAGCAGGCCAGACGTGAGAGATACGCAGTATTTT. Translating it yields CASRPDVRDTQYF.

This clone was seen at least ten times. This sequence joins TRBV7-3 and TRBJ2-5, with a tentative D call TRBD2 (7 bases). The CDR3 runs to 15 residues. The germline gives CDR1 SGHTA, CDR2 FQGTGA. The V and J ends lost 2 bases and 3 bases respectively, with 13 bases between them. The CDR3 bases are TGTGCCAGCAGCTTAGGGGGGGGGCACGAAGAGACCCAGTACTTC. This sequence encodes CASSLGGGHEETQYF.

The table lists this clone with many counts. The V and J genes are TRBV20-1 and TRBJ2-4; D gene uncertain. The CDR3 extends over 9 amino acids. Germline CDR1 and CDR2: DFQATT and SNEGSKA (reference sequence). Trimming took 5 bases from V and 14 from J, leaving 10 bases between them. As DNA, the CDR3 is TGCAGTGCTTTGATGCCAGAGTACTTC. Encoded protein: CSALMPEYF.

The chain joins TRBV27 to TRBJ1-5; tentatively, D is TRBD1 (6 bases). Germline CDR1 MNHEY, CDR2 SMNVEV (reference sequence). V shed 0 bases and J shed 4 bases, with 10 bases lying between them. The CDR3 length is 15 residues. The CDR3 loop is CASSLSRGPNQPQHF. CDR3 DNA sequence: TGTGCCAGCAGTTTATCCAGGGGCCCGAATCAGCCCCAGCATTTT.

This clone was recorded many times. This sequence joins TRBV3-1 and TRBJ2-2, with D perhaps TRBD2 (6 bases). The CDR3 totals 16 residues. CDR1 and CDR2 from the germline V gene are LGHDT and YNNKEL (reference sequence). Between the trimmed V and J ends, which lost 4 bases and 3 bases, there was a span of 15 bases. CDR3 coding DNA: TGTGCCAGCAGCCCGATGAGCGGCGGGGACACCGGGGAGCTGTTTTTT. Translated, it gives CASSPMSGGDTGELFF.

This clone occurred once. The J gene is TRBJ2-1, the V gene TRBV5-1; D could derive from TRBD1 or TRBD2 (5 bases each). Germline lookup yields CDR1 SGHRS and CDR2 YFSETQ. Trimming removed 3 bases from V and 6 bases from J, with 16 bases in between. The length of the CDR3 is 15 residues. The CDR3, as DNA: TGCGCCAGCAGCTGGTTGGGGACGGACATCAATGAGCAGTTCTTC. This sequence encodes CASSWLGTDINEQFF. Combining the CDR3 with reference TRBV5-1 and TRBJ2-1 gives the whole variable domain KAGVTQTPRYLIKTRGQQVTLSCSPISGHRSVSWYQQTPGQGLQFLFEYFSETQRNKGNFPGRFSGRQFSNSRSEMNVSTLELGDSALYLCASSWLGTDINEQFFGPGTRLTVL.

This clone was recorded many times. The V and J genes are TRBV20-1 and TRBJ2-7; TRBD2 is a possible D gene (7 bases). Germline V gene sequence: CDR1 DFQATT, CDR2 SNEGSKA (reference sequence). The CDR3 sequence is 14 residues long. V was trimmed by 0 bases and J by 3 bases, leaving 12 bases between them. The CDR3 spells CSAREGGRVYEQYF. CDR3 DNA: TGCAGTGCTAGAGAAGGGGGGAGGGTCTACGAGCAGTACTTC.

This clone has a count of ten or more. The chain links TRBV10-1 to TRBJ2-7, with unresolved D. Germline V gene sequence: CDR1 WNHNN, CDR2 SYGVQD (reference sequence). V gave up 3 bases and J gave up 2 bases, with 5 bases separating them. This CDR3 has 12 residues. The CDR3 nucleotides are TGCGCCAGCAGTGATCATCCCTACGAGCAGTACTTC. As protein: CASSDHPYEQYF.

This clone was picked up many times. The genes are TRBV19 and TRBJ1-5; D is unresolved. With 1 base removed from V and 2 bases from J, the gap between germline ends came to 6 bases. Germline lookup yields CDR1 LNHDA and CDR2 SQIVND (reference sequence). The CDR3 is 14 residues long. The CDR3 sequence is CASSIVGGNQPQHF. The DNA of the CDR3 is TGTGCCAGTAGTATAGTGGGAGGCAATCAGCCCCAGCATTTT.

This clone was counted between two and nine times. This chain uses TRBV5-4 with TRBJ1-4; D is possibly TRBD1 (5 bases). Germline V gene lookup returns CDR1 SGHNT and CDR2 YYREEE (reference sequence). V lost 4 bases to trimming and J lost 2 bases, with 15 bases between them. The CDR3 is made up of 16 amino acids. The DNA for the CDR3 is TGTGCCAGCAGCCTTGAGGGATCAGGGACTAATGAAAAACTGTTTTTT. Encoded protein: CASSLEGSGTNEKLFF.

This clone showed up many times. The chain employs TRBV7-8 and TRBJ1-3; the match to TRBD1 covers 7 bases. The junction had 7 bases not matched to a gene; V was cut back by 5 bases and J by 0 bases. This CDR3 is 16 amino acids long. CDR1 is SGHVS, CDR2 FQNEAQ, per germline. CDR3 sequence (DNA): TGTGCCAGCAGCCCCTACAGGGGAACCTCTGGAAACACCATATATTTT. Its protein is CASSPYRGTSGNTIYF.

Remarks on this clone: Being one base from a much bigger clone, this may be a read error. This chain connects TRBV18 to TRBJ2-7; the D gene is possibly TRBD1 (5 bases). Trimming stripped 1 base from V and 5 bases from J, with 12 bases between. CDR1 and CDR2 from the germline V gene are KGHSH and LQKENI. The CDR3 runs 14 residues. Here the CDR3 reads CASSPLKRGHEQYF. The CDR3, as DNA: TGTGCCAGCTCACCACTGAAAAGGGGCCACGAGCAGTACTTC.

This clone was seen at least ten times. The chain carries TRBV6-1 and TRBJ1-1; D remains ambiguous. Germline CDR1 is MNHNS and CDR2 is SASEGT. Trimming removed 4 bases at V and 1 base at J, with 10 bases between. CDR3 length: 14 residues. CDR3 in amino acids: CASSAAVANTEAFF. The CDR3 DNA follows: TGTGCCAGCAGTGCTGCGGTAGCGAACACTGAAGCTTTCTTT.

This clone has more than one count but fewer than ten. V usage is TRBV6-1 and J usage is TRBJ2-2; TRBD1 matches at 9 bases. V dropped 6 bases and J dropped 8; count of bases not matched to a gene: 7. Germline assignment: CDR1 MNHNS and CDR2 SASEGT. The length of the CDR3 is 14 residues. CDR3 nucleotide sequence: TGTGCCAGCAGGATAACAGGGGGCAGGGGGGAGCTGTTTTTT. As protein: CASRITGGRGELFF.

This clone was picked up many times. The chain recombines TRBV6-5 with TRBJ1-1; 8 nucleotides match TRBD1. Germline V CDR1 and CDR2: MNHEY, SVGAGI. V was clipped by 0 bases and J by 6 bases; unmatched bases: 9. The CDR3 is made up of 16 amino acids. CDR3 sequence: CASSYSGTGGFPEAFF. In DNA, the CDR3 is TGTGCCAGCAGTTACTCTGGCACAGGGGGATTCCCTGAAGCTTTCTTT.

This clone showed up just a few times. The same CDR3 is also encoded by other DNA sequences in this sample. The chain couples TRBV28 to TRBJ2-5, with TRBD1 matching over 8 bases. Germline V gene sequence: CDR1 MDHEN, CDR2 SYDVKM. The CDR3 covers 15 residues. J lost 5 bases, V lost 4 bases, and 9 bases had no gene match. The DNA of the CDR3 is TGTGCCAGCAGTTCGGGGACAGGTGGCGGGGAGACCCAGTACTTC. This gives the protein CASSSGTGGGETQYF.

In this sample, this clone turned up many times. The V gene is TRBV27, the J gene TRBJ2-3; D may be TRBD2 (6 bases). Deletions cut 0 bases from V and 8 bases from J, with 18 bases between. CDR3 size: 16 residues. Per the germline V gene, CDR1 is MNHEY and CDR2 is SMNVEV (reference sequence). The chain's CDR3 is CASSLSFGVPGGTQYF. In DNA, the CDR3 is TGTGCCAGCAGTTTATCGTTTGGGGTCCCCGGGGGTACGCAGTATTTT.

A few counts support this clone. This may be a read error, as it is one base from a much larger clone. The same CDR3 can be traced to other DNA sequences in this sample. CDR3 residues: CASSQDLGSGANVLTF. The DNA for the CDR3 is TGCGCCAGCAGCCAAGATTTAGGGTCTGGGGCCAACGTCCTGACTTTC. The rearrangement uses TRBV3-1 and TRBJ2-6; D is ambiguous. This CDR3 has 16 residues. Germline V gene data show CDR1 as LGHDT and CDR2 as YNNKEL (reference sequence).

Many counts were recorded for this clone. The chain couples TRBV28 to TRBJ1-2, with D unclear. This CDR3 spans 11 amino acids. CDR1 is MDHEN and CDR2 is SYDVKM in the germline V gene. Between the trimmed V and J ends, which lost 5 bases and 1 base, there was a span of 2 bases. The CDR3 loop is CASSLNYGYTF. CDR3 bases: TGTGCCAGCAGTCTTAACTATGGCTACACCTTC.